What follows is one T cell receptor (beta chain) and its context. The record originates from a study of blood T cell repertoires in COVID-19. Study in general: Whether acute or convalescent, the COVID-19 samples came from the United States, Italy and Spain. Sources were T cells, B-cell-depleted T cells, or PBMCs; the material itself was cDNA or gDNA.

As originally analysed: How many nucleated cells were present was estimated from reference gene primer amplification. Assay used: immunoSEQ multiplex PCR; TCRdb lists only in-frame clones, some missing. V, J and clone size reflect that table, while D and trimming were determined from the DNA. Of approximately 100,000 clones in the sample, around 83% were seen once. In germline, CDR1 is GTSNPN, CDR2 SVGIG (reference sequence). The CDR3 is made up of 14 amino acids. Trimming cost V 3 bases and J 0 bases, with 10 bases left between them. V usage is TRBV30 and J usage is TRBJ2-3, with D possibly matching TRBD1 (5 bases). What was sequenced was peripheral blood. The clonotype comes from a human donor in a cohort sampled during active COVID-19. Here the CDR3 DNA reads TGTGCCTGGAGCACAGGAGATAGCACAGATACGCAGTATTTT. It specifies CAWSTGDSTDTQYF.